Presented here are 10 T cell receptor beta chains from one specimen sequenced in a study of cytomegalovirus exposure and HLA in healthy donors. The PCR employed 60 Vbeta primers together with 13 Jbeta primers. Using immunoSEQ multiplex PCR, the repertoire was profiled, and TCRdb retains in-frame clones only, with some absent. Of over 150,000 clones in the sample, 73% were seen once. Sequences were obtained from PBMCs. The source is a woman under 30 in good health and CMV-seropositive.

CDR3 region: CASSSGTGNQPQHF. The CDR3 DNA sequence: TGCGCCAGCAGCTCCGGGACAGGGAATCAGCCCCAGCATTTT. The chain couples TRBV5-1 to TRBJ1-5; TRBD1 matches 9 bases. CDR1 and CDR2 from the germline V gene are SGHRS and YFSETQ. After removal of 3 bases from V and 4 bases from J, the junction contained 2 bases not matched to a gene. The CDR3 is 14 residues long.

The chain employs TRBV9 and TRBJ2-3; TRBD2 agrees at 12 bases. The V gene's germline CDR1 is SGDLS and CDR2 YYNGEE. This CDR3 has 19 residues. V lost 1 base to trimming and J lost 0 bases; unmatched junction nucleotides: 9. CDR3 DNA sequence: TGTGCCAGCAGCGTATCGACACTAGCGGGGGGATCTAGCACAGATACGCAGTATTTT. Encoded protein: CASSVSTLAGGSSTDTQYF.

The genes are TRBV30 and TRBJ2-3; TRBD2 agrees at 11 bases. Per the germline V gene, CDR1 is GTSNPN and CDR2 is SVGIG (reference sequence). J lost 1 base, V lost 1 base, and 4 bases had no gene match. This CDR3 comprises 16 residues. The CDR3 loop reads CAWSEGTSGRTDTQYF. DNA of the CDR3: TGTGCCTGGAGTGAGGGGACTAGCGGACGCACAGATACGCAGTATTTT.

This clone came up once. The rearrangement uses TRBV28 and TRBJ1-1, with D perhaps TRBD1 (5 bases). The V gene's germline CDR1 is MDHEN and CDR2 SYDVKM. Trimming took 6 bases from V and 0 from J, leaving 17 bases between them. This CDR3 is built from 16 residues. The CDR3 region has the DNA TGTGCCAGCAGCCGGGCGGGGGAAAGCATGAACACTGAAGCTTTCTTT. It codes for CASSRAGESMNTEAFF.

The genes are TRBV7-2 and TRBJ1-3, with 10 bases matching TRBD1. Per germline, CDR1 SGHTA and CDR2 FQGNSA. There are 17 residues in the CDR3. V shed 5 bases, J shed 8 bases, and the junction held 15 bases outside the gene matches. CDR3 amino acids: CASSQTDRGNQGDTIYF. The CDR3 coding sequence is TGTGCCAGCAGCCAAACGGACAGGGGGAACCAGGGAGACACCATATATTTT.

DNA for the CDR3: TGTGCCAGCAGCGTGTATGGACAAATACAAGAGACCCAGTACTTC. Protein: CASSVYGQIQETQYF. This chain links TRBV9 with TRBJ2-5, with D maybe TRBD1 (5 bases). V gave up 2 bases and J gave up 2 bases, with 13 bases separating them. Germline-derived CDR1 and CDR2 are SGDLS and YYNGEE. This CDR3 contains 15 residues.

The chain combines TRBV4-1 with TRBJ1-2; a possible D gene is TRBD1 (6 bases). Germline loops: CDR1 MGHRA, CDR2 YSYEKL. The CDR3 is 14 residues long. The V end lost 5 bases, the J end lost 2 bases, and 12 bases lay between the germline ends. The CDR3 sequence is CASSTTGENYGYTF. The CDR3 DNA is TGCGCCAGCAGCACGACAGGAGAAAACTATGGCTACACCTTC.

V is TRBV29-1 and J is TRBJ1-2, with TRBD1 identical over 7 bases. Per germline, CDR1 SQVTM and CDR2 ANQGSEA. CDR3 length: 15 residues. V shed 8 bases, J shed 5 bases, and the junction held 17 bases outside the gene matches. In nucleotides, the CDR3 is TGCAGCCCCATGGCCCTTTTCGGGACAGCGTATGGCTACACCTTC. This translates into CSPMALFGTAYGYTF.

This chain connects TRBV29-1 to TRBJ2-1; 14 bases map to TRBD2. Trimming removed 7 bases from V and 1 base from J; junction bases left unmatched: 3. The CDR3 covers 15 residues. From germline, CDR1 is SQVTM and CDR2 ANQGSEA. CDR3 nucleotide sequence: TGCAGCGCCGGACTAGCGGGGGGATCCTACAATGAGCAGTTCTTC. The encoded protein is CSAGLAGGSYNEQFF.

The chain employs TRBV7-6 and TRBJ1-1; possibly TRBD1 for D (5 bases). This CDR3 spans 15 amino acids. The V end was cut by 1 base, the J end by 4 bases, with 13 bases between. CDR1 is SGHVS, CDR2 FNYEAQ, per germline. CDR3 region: CASSLDQGGGTEAFF. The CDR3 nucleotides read TGTGCCAGCAGCTTAGACCAGGGTGGCGGCACTGAAGCTTTCTTT.